The 27 T cell receptor beta chains below were found in one sample sequenced in a study of CD8 T cells in ankylosing spondylitis (TCRdb year 2017). The library was generated by 5' RACE. The run used an Illumina HiSeq 2500. TCRdb passed the public sequencing reads through fastp at Q25 and MiXCR, retaining productive beta sequences. Rows are unified per CDR3 protein, each entry keeping the most common DNA and genes. This sample comprises under 300,000 distinct CDR3 sequences, under 20% of them detected only once. In total, the top ten clones hold around a third of the sample. What was sequenced was blood, either unsorted or a sorted T cell fraction (not recorded which). The receptors derive from a male donor with ankylosing spondylitis or in good health (not recorded which).

This chain connects TRBV5-1 to TRBJ1-1, with D unclear. Germline V CDR1 and CDR2: SGHRS, YFSETQ. The CDR3 has 13 residues. V was cut by 4 bases and J by 1 base, with 8 bases left in between. CDR3 sequence (DNA): TGCGCCAGCAGCGACGCAGAGAACACTGAAGCTTTCTTT. Amino acids: CASSDAENTEAFF.

In its sample, this clonotype was seen many times. CDR3 loop: CASSVGLAEKYF. The CDR3 nucleotides are TGTGCCAGCAGCGTAGGACTAGCGGAGAAGTACTTC. This chain connects TRBV9 to TRBJ2-5; 9 bases align to TRBD2. The CDR3 runs to 12 residues. Losses at the gene ends were 0 bases for V and 12 bases for J; bases not matched to a gene: 3. The germline V gene has CDR1 SGDLS and CDR2 YYNGEE.

V gene TRBV4-3 combines with J gene TRBJ2-5, with 13 bases matching TRBD2. The CDR3 spans 17 residues. J was trimmed by 4 bases and V by 5 bases; bases with no gene match: 10. CDR1 and CDR2 from the germline V gene are LGHNA and YSLEER. The CDR3 is CASSAQLAGGRRETQYF. The CDR3 nucleotides read TGCGCCAGCAGCGCCCAACTAGCGGGAGGGCGTAGAGAGACCCAGTACTTC.

A few counts support this clonotype. The J gene is TRBJ2-3, the V gene TRBV12-3 or TRBV12-4, with a tentative D call TRBD2 (6 bases). The CDR3 extends over 15 amino acids. The germline V and J ends were trimmed by 5 bases and 1 base, with 13 bases remaining between them. CDR3 sequence (DNA): TGTGCCAGCAGTCCCCAGGGAGGCGGCACAGATACGCAGTATTTT. It is translated as CASSPQGGGTDTQYF.

The rearrangement links TRBV4-1 to TRBJ2-2; 9 nucleotides agree with TRBD1. The V gene end was trimmed by 4 bases and the J gene end by 1 base; junction bases not matched to a gene: 4. The CDR3 has 16 amino acids. The germline CDR1 and CDR2 sequences are MGHRA and YSYEKL. CDR3 DNA sequence: TGCGCCAGCAGCCTAGGGGACAGGGTGAACACCGGGGAGCTGTTTTTT. Its protein product is CASSLGDRVNTGELFF.

This clonotype was found many times. V usage is TRBV11-1 and J usage is TRBJ2-1; 10 bases align to TRBD1. After removal of 1 base from V and 7 bases from J, the junction contained 4 bases not matched to a gene. Germline V gene lookup returns CDR1 SGHAT and CDR2 FQDESV (reference sequence). The CDR3 loop spans 15 amino acids. The CDR3 protein is CASSLGQGARNEQFF. As DNA, the CDR3 is TGTGCCAGCAGCTTAGGACAGGGGGCGAGGAATGAGCAGTTCTTC.

There are a few counts of this clonotype. The chain carries TRBV29-1 and TRBJ2-1; possibly TRBD1 for D (7 bases). There are 13 residues in the CDR3. The V end lost 5 bases, the J end lost 5 bases, and 13 bases lay between the germline ends. From germline, CDR1 is SQVTM and CDR2 ANQGSEA. This CDR3 is CSVSQGGDNEQFF. For the CDR3, the DNA is TGCAGCGTTTCTCAGGGGGGCGACAATGAGCAGTTCTTC.

The J gene is TRBJ2-5, the V gene TRBV4-1; 9 bases are a match to TRBD1. This CDR3 comprises 15 residues. V trimming: 3 bases; J trimming: 9 bases; junction bases outside the gene matches: 11. Germline CDR1 MGHRA, CDR2 YSYEKL. CDR3 nucleotide sequence: TGCGCCAGCAGCCAGGAGGGACAGGGTGCTCTGGCCCAGTACTTC. This sequence encodes CASSQEGQGALAQYF.

J is TRBJ2-1 and V is TRBV20-1; D possibly corresponds to TRBD1 (6 bases). Trimming took 6 bases from V and 8 from J, leaving 14 bases between them. The CDR3 consists of 12 residues. Germline V lookup: CDR1 DFQATT, CDR2 SNEGSKA (reference sequence). Here the CDR3 DNA reads TGCAGTGCCCGTAAGGGGGAGCATGAGCAGTTCTTC. Its translation is CSARKGEHEQFF.

This clonotype was found once. This chain links TRBV5-5 with TRBJ2-7; D remains ambiguous. Germline values: CDR1 SGHKS, CDR2 YYEKEE (reference sequence). There are 13 residues in the CDR3. Trimming removed 3 bases at V and 3 bases at J, with 10 bases between. The CDR3: CASSWQGNYEQYF. The CDR3 coding sequence is TGTGCCAGCAGCTGGCAAGGGAACTACGAGCAGTACTTC.

The sample holds a few counts of this clonotype. The chain uses TRBV4-3 and TRBJ1-5; TRBD1 aligns across 7 bases. Germline V gene lookup returns CDR1 LGHNA and CDR2 YSLEER. With V trimmed by 0 bases and J by 7 bases, 12 bases remained unmatched. There are 17 residues in the CDR3. The chain's CDR3 is CASSQDWAGGQGQPQHF. CDR3 nucleotide sequence: TGCGCCAGCAGCCAAGATTGGGCAGGGGGTCAAGGCCAGCCCCAGCATTTT.

This clonotype was seen ten or more times. The chain recombines TRBV4-2 with TRBJ2-7; D gene uncertain. Germline CDR1 reads LGHNA; CDR2 reads YNFKEQ. The CDR3 extends over 14 amino acids. V was pared by 0 bases and J by 2 bases, with 8 bases between. The CDR3, as DNA: TGTGCCAGCAGCCAAGATATCCTTCCCTACGAGCAGTACTTC. Residues: CASSQDILPYEQYF.

The V call is TRBV3-1, the J call TRBJ2-2; D call uncertain. CDR1 is LGHDT and CDR2 is YNNKEL in the germline V gene (reference sequence). This CDR3 is built from 13 residues. Trimming took off 10 bases at V and 1 base at J, with 10 bases between the two ends. The CDR3 is CATLTENTGELFF. The CDR3 coding sequence is TGTGCCACGTTGACCGAGAACACCGGGGAGCTGTTTTTT.

J is TRBJ2-3 and V is TRBV20-1; 12 bases match TRBD2. V gave up 3 bases and J gave up 0 bases; unmatched junction bases: 7. This CDR3 is built from 17 residues. The V gene's germline CDR1 is DFQATT and CDR2 SNEGSKA (reference sequence). The CDR3 spells CSASSPSGRASTDTQYF. DNA of the CDR3: TGCAGTGCTAGTAGCCCTAGCGGGAGGGCTAGCACAGATACGCAGTATTTT.

The table lists this clonotype with a few counts. The chain carries TRBV7-6 and TRBJ2-3; 7 nucleotides align to TRBD1. CDR1 and CDR2 from the germline V gene are SGHVS and FNYEAQ. V lost 5 bases, J lost 2 bases, and 4 bases stayed unmatched. The CDR3 is 14 residues long. The CDR3 is CASSPEGATDTQYF. The CDR3 nucleotides are TGTGCCAGCAGCCCCGAGGGGGCCACAGATACGCAGTATTTT.

This clonotype was picked up a small number of times. This chain connects TRBV6-1 to TRBJ2-7, with D possibly being TRBD2 (6 bases). Germline values: CDR1 MNHNS, CDR2 SASEGT. V was shortened by 6 bases and J by 0 bases, with 15 bases between the two germline ends. The CDR3 is made up of 15 amino acids. The CDR3 region is CASSPSGVSSYEQYF. In nucleotides, the CDR3 is TGTGCCAGCAGCCCCTCGGGGGTGAGCTCCTACGAGCAGTACTTC.

In this sample, this clonotype turned up once. The gene calls are TRBV3-1 and TRBJ2-4; 10 positions match TRBD1. The CDR3 covers 18 residues. The germline V gene has CDR1 LGHDT and CDR2 YNNKEL (reference sequence). The V segment lost 0 bases and the J segment 3 bases; nucleotides outside the gene matches: 8. The CDR3 reads CASSQDRTGGIVKNIQYF. As DNA, the CDR3 is TGTGCCAGCAGCCAAGATCGGACAGGGGGTATCGTCAAAAACATTCAGTACTTC.

V gene TRBV7-9 combines with J gene TRBJ2-7; no definite D call. Germline V gene lookup returns CDR1 SEHNR and CDR2 FQNEAQ (reference sequence). The V end was cut by 5 bases, the J end by 1 base, with 9 bases between. The length of the CDR3 is 13 residues. Here the CDR3 reads CASSPWQSYEQYF. CDR3 nucleotides: TGTGCCAGCAGCCCGTGGCAGTCCTACGAGCAGTACTTC.

This clonotype has ten or more counts. This chain joins TRBV29-1 and TRBJ2-1; 9 bases map to TRBD1. Trimming removed 1 base from V and 10 bases from J; junction bases left unmatched: 2. The CDR3 is 12 amino acids. Germline CDR1 is SQVTM and CDR2 is ANQGSEA. The CDR3 here is CSVEGTGDEQFF. The CDR3 coding sequence is TGCAGCGTTGAAGGGACAGGGGACGAGCAGTTCTTC.

The gene calls are TRBV7-8 and TRBJ2-3, with no clear D. The germline gives CDR1 SGHVS, CDR2 FQNEAQ. V lost 8 bases and J lost 4, with 7 bases in between. CDR3 length equals 11 residues. The CDR3 loop reads CASAEADTQYF. In DNA form, the CDR3 reads TGTGCCAGCGCTGAAGCAGATACGCAGTATTTT. Supplemented by reference TRBV7-8 and TRBJ2-3, the full variable domain reads GAGVSQSPRYKVAKRGQDVALRCDPISGHVSLFWYQQALGQGPEFLTYFQNEAQLDKSGLPSDRFFAERPEGSVSTLKIQRTQQEDSAVYLCASAEADTQYFGPGTRLTVL.

V usage is TRBV2 and J usage is TRBJ2-1; TRBD2 is a possible D gene (6 bases). The CDR3 contains 16 residues. Trimming removed 5 bases from V and 0 bases from J, with 14 bases in between. Germline V gene sequence: CDR1 SNHLY, CDR2 FYNNEI. Here the CDR3 DNA reads TGTGCCAGCAGTACCCAGACTAGTCCCTCCTACAATGAGCAGTTCTTC. This sequence encodes CASSTQTSPSYNEQFF.

A few counts support this clonotype. The CDR3 DNA is TGTGCCAGCAGTTTATATAGAGCGTTCGGTGAGCAGTTCTTC. Amino acids: CASSLYRAFGEQFF. The chain employs TRBV28 and TRBJ2-1; D unresolved. Germline V gene sequence: CDR1 MDHEN, CDR2 SYDVKM. V dropped 1 base and J dropped 9 bases, with 13 bases sitting between them. The CDR3 totals 14 residues.

This clonotype was counted between two and nine times. The rearrangement links TRBV4-2 to TRBJ1-1; 10 bases map to TRBD1. V dropped 4 bases and J dropped 3; count of bases not matched to a gene: 8. The germline gives CDR1 LGHNA, CDR2 YNFKEQ. CDR3 length: 16 residues. The CDR3 protein is CASSRVTGGAHTEAFF. Written as DNA, the CDR3 is TGTGCCAGCAGCCGCGTGACAGGGGGCGCCCACACTGAAGCTTTCTTT.

This clonotype was counted ten times or more. This chain links TRBV12-3 or TRBV12-4 with TRBJ1-2, with unresolved D. The V gene lost 2 bases and the J gene lost 10 bases, with 11 bases spanning the gap. This CDR3 has 12 residues. The CDR3 loop reads CASSLSRMDYTF. Written as DNA, the CDR3 is TGTGCCAGCAGTTTATCGCGGATGGACTACACCTTC.

This clonotype has only a few counts. The chain employs TRBV12-3 or TRBV12-4 and TRBJ2-7, with 8 bases that match TRBD2. The V segment lost 1 base and the J segment 7 bases; nucleotides outside the gene matches: 6. This CDR3 contains 14 residues. The CDR3 is CASSLELAVGEQYF. In DNA form, the CDR3 reads TGTGCCAGCAGTTTAGAACTAGCGGTGGGGGAGCAGTACTTC.

J is TRBJ2-5 and V is TRBV29-1; the D is unclear. The CDR3 consists of 14 residues. The V gene lost 1 base and the J gene lost 2 bases, with 11 bases spanning the gap. Germline CDR1 is SQVTM and CDR2 is ANQGSEA. The CDR3 spells CSVEAFPAQETQYF. The CDR3 nucleotides are TGCAGCGTTGAAGCATTTCCAGCACAAGAGACCCAGTACTTC.

A few counts support this clonotype. The V gene is TRBV4-1, the J gene TRBJ2-1; the match to TRBD2 covers 8 bases. The V segment lost 4 bases and the J segment 2 bases; nucleotides outside the gene matches: 7. The CDR3 loop spans 16 amino acids. In germline, CDR1 is MGHRA, CDR2 YSYEKL. The CDR3 DNA reads TGCGCCAGCAGCCCCTTGGACGGGAGGGCCTACAATGAGCAGTTCTTC. It encodes CASSPLDGRAYNEQFF.